These 25 T cell receptor beta chains originate from one sample sequenced in a study of human T cells and chemical hapten exposure. Time point denoted: patch test 2, 6 weeks after DPC sensitization. Specified treatment: therapeutic diphenylcyclopropenone sensitization with weekly scalp DPC. TCRdb redid the calling of the RACE reads with MiXCR, one entry per CDR3 protein. Among some 100,000 distinct CDR3 sequences, 9% to 9.5% were seen once, and the ten largest hold about 3.1%. The material sequenced was whole blood, taken in connection with sensitization to the hapten diphenylcyclopropenone (DPC). The receptors come from a woman between 40 and 55 years old with alopecia areata. Some clones in this sample may be carry-over from other donors' samples.

This clonotype was detected ten times or more. V gene TRBV18 combines with J gene TRBJ1-6; TRBD1 matches at 10 bases. The CDR3 contains 16 residues. Germline CDR1 KGHSH, CDR2 LQKENI. J gave up 7 bases and V 6 bases, and 9 bases lay outside the gene matches. The CDR3 coding sequence is TGTGCCAGCTCCCCCGGGACAGGGGTAGAGAATTCACCCCTCCACTTT. Translating it yields CASSPGTGVENSPLHF. The full variable domain, its missing parts supplied by reference TRBV18 and TRBJ1-6, is NAGVMQNPRHLVRRRGQEARLRCSPMKGHSHVYWYRQLPEEGLKFMVYLQKENIIDESGMPKERFSAEFPKEGPSILRIQQVVRGDSAAYFCASSPGTGVENSPLHFGNGTRLTVT.

This clonotype has more than one count but fewer than ten. The V and J genes are TRBV2 and TRBJ1-1; D possibly corresponds to TRBD1 (6 bases). The CDR3 runs 12 residues. Germline CDR1 and CDR2: SNHLY and FYNNEI. V lost 11 bases to trimming and J lost 2 bases, with 12 bases between them. The CDR3 is CAGGTLNTEAFF. CDR3 nucleotides: TGTGCCGGGGGGACACTAAACACTGAAGCTTTCTTT. The full variable domain, rest sourced from reference TRBV2 and TRBJ1-1, is EPEVTQTPSHQVTQMGQEVILRCVPISNHLYFYWYRQILGQKVEFLVSFYNNEISEKSEIFDDQFSVERPDGSNFTLKIRSTKLEDSAMYFCAGGTLNTEAFFGQGTRLTVV.

There are a few counts of this clonotype. V is TRBV12-3 or TRBV12-4 and J is TRBJ2-1; D is unclear. The CDR3 has 11 amino acids. The V end was cut by 5 bases, the J end by 6 bases, with 5 bases between. The CDR3 is CASSHSNEQFF. CDR3 coding DNA: TGTGCCAGCAGTCACTCCAATGAGCAGTTCTTC.

In its sample, this clonotype was seen many times. This chain connects TRBV27 to TRBJ1-1; D is undetermined. Trimming stripped 0 bases from V and 2 bases from J, with 7 bases between. CDR1 and CDR2 from the germline V gene are MNHEY and SMNVEV (reference sequence). The CDR3 is made up of 14 amino acids. CDR3 nucleotide sequence: TGTGCCAGCAGTTTATCCGCCGGTAACACTGAAGCTTTCTTT. Amino acid sequence: CASSLSAGNTEAFF.

V and J are TRBV5-4 and TRBJ2-5; the D call may be TRBD1 or TRBD2 (7 bases each). The V end was cut by 0 bases, the J end by 4 bases, with 13 bases between. This CDR3 contains 15 residues. From germline, CDR1 is SGHNT and CDR2 YYREEE (reference sequence). CDR3 nucleotide sequence: TGTGCCAGCAGCTTGGAACAGGGGAGGGGAGAGACCCAGTACTTC. Encoded protein: CASSLEQGRGETQYF.

The CDR3 sequence is CASSGERQYF. The CDR3 bases are TGTGCCAGCAGCGGGGAACGGCAGTACTTC. The V and J genes are TRBV9 and TRBJ2-7; D gene unclear. The CDR3 has 10 residues. The V end lost 3 bases, the J end lost 9 bases, and 7 bases lay between the germline ends. Germline values: CDR1 SGDLS, CDR2 YYNGEE.

This chain joins TRBV5-1 and TRBJ2-4; D not certain. CDR1 and CDR2 from the germline V gene are SGHRS and YFSETQ. This CDR3 is built from 14 residues. V was shortened by 1 base and J by 15 bases, with 20 bases between the two germline ends. The CDR3 DNA is TGCGCCAGCAGCTTGACCATCCAGACACCTACACGGTACTTC. It yields the protein CASSLTIQTPTRYF.

This clonotype was recorded at least ten times. This chain uses TRBV6-5 with TRBJ2-3; D unclear. The V end lost 4 bases, the J end lost 4 bases, and 3 bases lay between the germline ends. Looked up from germline, CDR1 is MNHEY and CDR2 is SVGAGI. The CDR3 has 11 amino acids. The CDR3 nucleotides are TGTGCCAGCAGTTTTGCAGATACGCAGTATTTT. Its translation is CASSFADTQYF.

There are many counts of this clonotype. The chain is built from TRBV4-1 and TRBJ2-5; TRBD2 agrees at 10 bases. This CDR3 has 18 amino acids. Germline CDR1 is MGHRA and CDR2 is YSYEKL. The J segment lost 2 bases and the V segment lost 0 bases, leaving 9 bases of the junction unmatched. The CDR3: CASSQDLSLAGGQETQYF. CDR3 in DNA: TGCGCCAGCAGCCAAGATTTGAGCTTAGCGGGGGGTCAAGAGACCCAGTACTTC.

This clonotype was seen at least ten times. This chain's CDR3 is CASSSGSRNTEAFF. The CDR3 coding sequence is TGTGCCAGCAGTTCGGGTTCCCGAAACACTGAAGCTTTCTTT. This rearrangement joins TRBV12-3 or TRBV12-4 to TRBJ1-1; D is unclear. V was shortened by 4 bases and J by 2 bases, with 11 bases between the two germline ends. The CDR3 covers 14 residues.

This clonotype was picked up a small number of times. The rearrangement uses TRBV6-2 or TRBV6-3 and TRBJ1-2, with unresolved D. Trimming removed 10 bases at V and 4 bases at J, with 16 bases between. The CDR3 is 13 residues long. Germline values: CDR1 MNHEY, CDR2 SVGEGT. The CDR3 DNA reads TGTGCCACCGAACAGCGAGCCCCCTATGGCTACACCTTC. Its translation: CATEQRAPYGYTF.

To note about this clonotype: This may arise from a read error, as a much more abundant clone is one base away. J is TRBJ2-1 and V is TRBV10-1; 8 nucleotides align to TRBD2. CDR3 length: 16 residues. The germline V gene encodes CDR1 WNHNN and CDR2 SYGVQD (reference sequence). CDR3 coding DNA: TGCGCCAGCAGCCCCAAACGTAGCGGGATCTACAATGAGCTGTTCTTC. Translated: CASSPKRSGIYNELFF.

This clonotype has only a few counts. This chain connects TRBV6-2 or TRBV6-3 to TRBJ2-4, with 8 bases aligning to TRBD2. CDR1 is MNHEY and CDR2 is SVGEGT in the germline V gene. Germline trimming cut 2 bases from V and 9 bases from J; bases unmatched to any gene: 6. The CDR3 spans 14 residues. CDR3 DNA: TGTGCCAGCAGTTACAGCGGGGGCTCCTCCATTCAGTACTTC. Protein: CASSYSGGSSIQYF.

This clonotype was found many times. The CDR3 reads CASSYSSYSPLHF. CDR3 coding DNA: TGTGCCAGCAGTTACTCCAGCTACTCACCCCTCCACTTT. The chain recombines TRBV6-6 with TRBJ1-6; the D is unclear. Germline lookup yields CDR1 MNHNY and CDR2 SVGAGI (reference sequence). The CDR3 has 13 residues. The V end was cut by 0 bases, the J end by 10 bases, with 7 bases between.

The CDR3 DNA follows: TGTGCCAGCAGCTTAGTGGGACTGGCGAACACCGGGGAGCTGTTTTTT. The encoded protein is CASSLVGLANTGELFF. The chain combines TRBV11-2 with TRBJ2-2; D may be TRBD2 (6 bases). In germline, CDR1 is SGHAT, CDR2 FQNNGV. This CDR3 is built from 16 residues. V lost 1 base and J 0 bases, leaving 9 bases between the germline ends.

This clonotype was found many times. The CDR3 loop is CASSSGAGRSSYEQYF. The DNA for the CDR3 is TGTGCCAGCAGCTCCGGGGCGGGAAGATCCTCCTACGAGCAGTACTTC. V usage is TRBV7-2 and J usage is TRBJ2-7, with D possibly being TRBD2 (6 bases). CDR3 length: 16 residues. The V end lost 4 bases, the J end lost 0 bases, and 16 bases lay between the germline ends. Germline CDR1 SGHTA, CDR2 FQGNSA.

This clonotype was observed a few times. The chain joins TRBV11-2 to TRBJ2-2; the D is unclear. This CDR3 is built from 15 residues. Germline CDR1 SGHAT, CDR2 FQNNGV. Trimming took off 1 base at V and 2 bases at J, with 8 bases between the two ends. CDR3 DNA sequence: TGTGCCAGCAGCTTAGGACAACTCAACACCGGGGAGCTGTTTTTT. It yields the protein CASSLGQLNTGELFF.

This clonotype was seen a handful of times. The chain combines TRBV3-1 with TRBJ1-1; D is possibly TRBD1 (5 bases). Trimming pared 1 base from V and 4 bases from J, leaving 13 bases between. This CDR3 has 15 residues. Germline V gene lookup returns CDR1 LGHDT and CDR2 YNNKEL (reference sequence). CDR3 sequence: CASSQASRGSTEAFF. The CDR3 nucleotides are TGTGCCAGCAGCCAAGCCAGCCGGGGGAGCACTGAAGCTTTCTTT.

This clonotype was recorded at least ten times. The chain uses TRBV21-1 and TRBJ1-3. TRBV21-1 is a pseudogene segment. The CDR3 spans 16 residues. This CDR3 is CASSKGAGSSGNTIYF. The CDR3, as DNA: TGTGCCAGCAGCAAAGGAGCAGGAAGCTCTGGAAACACCATATATTTT.

This clonotype showed up just a few times. The chain employs TRBV6-8 and TRBJ2-4, with D possibly matching TRBD2 (5 bases). The length of the CDR3 is 19 residues. CDR1 is MNHGY and CDR2 is SAAAGT in the germline V gene. Trimming cost V 0 bases and J 3 bases, with 21 bases left between them. CDR3 sequence reads: CASSYSDSRHPGLKNIQYF. CDR3 coding DNA: TGTGCCAGCAGTTACTCGGATTCCCGCCACCCTGGACTCAAAAACATTCAGTACTTC.

The chain couples TRBV4-1 to TRBJ2-7; tentatively, D is TRBD2 (6 bases). CDR3 length equals 15 residues. Germline CDR1 reads MGHRA; CDR2 reads YSYEKL. V lost 3 bases to trimming and J lost 2 bases, with 14 bases between them. The CDR3 DNA sequence: TGCGCCAGCAGCCATTTTTCGGGGGATGCCTACGAGCAGTACTTC. Encoded protein: CASSHFSGDAYEQYF.

This clonotype was observed many times. The chain couples TRBV6-6 to TRBJ2-1, with 8 bases lining up with TRBD2. Germline V gives CDR1 MNHNY, CDR2 SVGAGI (reference sequence). With V trimmed by 7 bases and J by 12 bases, 26 bases remained unmatched. The CDR3 covers 18 residues. The DNA of the CDR3 is TGTGCCAGCAATCCCCCCCCCGCAGGGACTAGTCAATACGTGGGGCAGTTCTTC. Amino acids: CASNPPPAGTSQYVGQFF.

For this clonotype: A much bigger clone sits one base away, suggesting this may be a read error. The V gene is TRBV6-5, the J gene TRBJ1-1; D ambiguous. The CDR3 contains 15 residues. With 3 bases removed from V and 1 base from J, the gap between germline ends came to 12 bases. From germline, CDR1 is MNHEY and CDR2 SVGAGI. For the CDR3, the DNA is TGTGCCAGCAGTTATTATCATGGTTCGAACACTGAAGCTTTCTTT. Translation gives CASSYYHGSNTEAFF.

The CDR3 sequence: CAWSPPPHRAGTEAFF. CDR3 DNA: TGTGCCTGGAGTCCTCCCCCTCACAGAGCTGGCACTGAAGCTTTCTTT. The V gene is TRBV30, the J gene TRBJ1-1; D remains unclear. The CDR3 consists of 16 residues. Germline CDR1 and CDR2: GTSNPN and SVGIG (reference sequence). Trimming shortened V by 2 bases and J by 4 bases, and 20 bases separated the two germline ends.

This chain uses TRBV6-1 with TRBJ2-1; D call uncertain. Germline loops: CDR1 MNHNS, CDR2 SASEGT. Trimming removed 6 bases from V and 3 bases from J, with 6 bases in between. The CDR3 runs 12 residues. This chain's CDR3 is CASRDHYNEQFF. The CDR3 DNA is TGTGCCAGCAGGGACCACTACAATGAGCAGTTCTTC.